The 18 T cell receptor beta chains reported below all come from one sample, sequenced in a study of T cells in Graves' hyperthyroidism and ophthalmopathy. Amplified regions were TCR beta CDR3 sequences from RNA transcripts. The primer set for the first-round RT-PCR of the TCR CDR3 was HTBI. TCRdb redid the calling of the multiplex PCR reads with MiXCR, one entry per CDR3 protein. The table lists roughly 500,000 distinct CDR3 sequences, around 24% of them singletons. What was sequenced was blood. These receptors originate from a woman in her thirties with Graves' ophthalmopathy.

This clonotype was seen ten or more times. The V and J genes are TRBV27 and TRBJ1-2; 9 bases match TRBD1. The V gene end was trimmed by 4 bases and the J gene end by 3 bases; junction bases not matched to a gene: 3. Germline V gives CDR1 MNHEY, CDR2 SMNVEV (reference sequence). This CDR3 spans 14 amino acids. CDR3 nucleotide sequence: TGTGCCAGCAGTTATACAGGGGGCTACTATGGCTACACCTTC. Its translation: CASSYTGGYYGYTF.

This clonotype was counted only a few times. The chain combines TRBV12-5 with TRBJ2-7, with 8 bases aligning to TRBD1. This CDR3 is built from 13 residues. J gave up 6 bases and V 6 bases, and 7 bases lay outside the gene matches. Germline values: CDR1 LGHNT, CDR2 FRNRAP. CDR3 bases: TGTGCTAGTGGCCGGACAGGGCCATCCGAGCAGTACTTC. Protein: CASGRTGPSEQYF.

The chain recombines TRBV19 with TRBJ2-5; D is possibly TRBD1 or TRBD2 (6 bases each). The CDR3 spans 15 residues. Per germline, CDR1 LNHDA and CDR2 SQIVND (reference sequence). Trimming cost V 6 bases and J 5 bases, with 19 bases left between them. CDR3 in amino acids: CASRGPTGGLETQYF. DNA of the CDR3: TGTGCCAGTAGGGGGCCGACTGGGGGGCTGGAGACCCAGTACTTC.

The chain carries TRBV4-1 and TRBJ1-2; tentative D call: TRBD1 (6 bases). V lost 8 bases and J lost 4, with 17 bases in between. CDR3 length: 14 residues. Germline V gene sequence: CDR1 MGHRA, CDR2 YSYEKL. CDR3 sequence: CASSGARGAYGYTF. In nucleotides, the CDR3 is TGCGCCAGCTCGGGGGCTCGGGGCGCCTATGGCTACACCTTC.

This CDR3 reads CASSLGVANNQPQHF. For the CDR3, the DNA is TGCGCCAGCAGCTTGGGCGTAGCGAACAATCAGCCCCAGCATTTT. The chain links TRBV5-1 to TRBJ1-5; D unclear. CDR1 is SGHRS, CDR2 YFSETQ, per germline. CDR3 length equals 15 residues. V lost 0 bases to trimming and J lost 3 bases, with 10 bases between them. Full variable domain (outside the CDR3, taken from reference TRBV5-1 and TRBJ1-5): KAGVTQTPRYLIKTRGQQVTLSCSPISGHRSVSWYQQTPGQGLQFLFEYFSETQRNKGNFPGRFSGRQFSNSRSEMNVSTLELGDSALYLCASSLGVANNQPQHFGDGTRLSIL.

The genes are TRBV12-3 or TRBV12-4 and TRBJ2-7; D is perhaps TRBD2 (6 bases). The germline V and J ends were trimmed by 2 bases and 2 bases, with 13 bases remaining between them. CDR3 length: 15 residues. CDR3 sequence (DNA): TGTGCCAGCAGTTTATACGGGGGAACTACCTACGAGCAGTACTTC. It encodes CASSLYGGTTYEQYF.

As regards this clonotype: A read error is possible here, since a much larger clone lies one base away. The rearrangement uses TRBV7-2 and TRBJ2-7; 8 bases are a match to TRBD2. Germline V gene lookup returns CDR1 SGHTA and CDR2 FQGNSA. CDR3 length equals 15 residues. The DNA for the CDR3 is TGTGCCAACAGCTTTATCGGGGGGGCCTTGGGCGAGCAGTACTTC. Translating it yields CANSFIGGALGEQYF.

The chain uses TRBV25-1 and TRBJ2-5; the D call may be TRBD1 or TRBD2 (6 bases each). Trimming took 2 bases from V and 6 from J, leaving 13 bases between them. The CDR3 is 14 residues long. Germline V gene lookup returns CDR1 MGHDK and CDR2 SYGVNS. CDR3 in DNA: TGTGCCAGCAGTGAAGCGGCCGGGGGCCAGACCCAGTACTTC. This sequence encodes CASSEAAGGQTQYF.

The CDR3 sequence: CASSVEAGENYGYTF. In DNA form, the CDR3 reads TGTGCCAGCAGTGTTGAAGCAGGGGAAAACTATGGCTACACCTTC. The J gene is TRBJ1-2, the V gene TRBV6-1; possibly TRBD1 for D (6 bases). CDR3 length: 15 amino acids. Germline lookup yields CDR1 MNHNS and CDR2 SASEGT. V was shortened by 4 bases and J by 2 bases, with 14 bases between the two germline ends.

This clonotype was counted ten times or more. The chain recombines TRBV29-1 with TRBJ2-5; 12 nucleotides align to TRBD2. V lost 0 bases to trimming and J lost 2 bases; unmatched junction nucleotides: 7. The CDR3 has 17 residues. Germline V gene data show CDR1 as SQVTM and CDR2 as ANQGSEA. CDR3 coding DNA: TGCAGCGTTGAAGATCGCCCACTAGCGGGGGGACAAGAGACCCAGTACTTC. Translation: CSVEDRPLAGGQETQYF. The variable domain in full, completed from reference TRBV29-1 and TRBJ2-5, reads SAVISQKPSRDICQRGTSLTIQCQVDSQVTMMFWYRQQPGQSLTLIATANQGSEATYESGFVIDKFPISRPNLTFSTLTVSNMSPEDSSIYLCSVEDRPLAGGQETQYFGPGTRLLVL.

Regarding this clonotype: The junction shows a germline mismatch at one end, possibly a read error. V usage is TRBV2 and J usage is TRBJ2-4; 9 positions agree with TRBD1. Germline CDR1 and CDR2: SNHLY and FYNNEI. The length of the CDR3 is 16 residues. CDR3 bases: TGTGCCAGCAGCCCCTCACAGGGGGCTGCCAAAAACATTCGGTACTTC. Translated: CASSPSQGAAKNIRYF.

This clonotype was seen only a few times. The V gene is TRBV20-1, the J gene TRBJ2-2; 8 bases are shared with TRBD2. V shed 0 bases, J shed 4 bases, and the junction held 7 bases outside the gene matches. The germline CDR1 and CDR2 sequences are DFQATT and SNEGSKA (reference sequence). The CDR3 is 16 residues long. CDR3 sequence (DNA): TGCAGTGCTAGAGATGGAGGCGGGGGGATCACCGGGGAGCTGTTTTTT. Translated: CSARDGGGGITGELFF.

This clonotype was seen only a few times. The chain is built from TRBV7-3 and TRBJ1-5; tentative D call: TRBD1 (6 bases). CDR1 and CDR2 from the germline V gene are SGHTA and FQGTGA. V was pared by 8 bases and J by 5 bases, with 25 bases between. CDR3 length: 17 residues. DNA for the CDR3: TGTGCCAGCCCCCTCGCCCGAACGGGGGGCGAGGATCAGCCCCAGCATTTT. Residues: CASPLARTGGEDQPQHF.

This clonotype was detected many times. The CDR3 DNA is TGCGCCAGCAGCCAAGCCCCGCGGGGGACTGAAGCTTTCTTT. It yields the protein CASSQAPRGTEAFF. The chain joins TRBV4-1 to TRBJ1-1; D may be TRBD1 (5 bases). Germline-derived CDR1 and CDR2 are MGHRA and YSYEKL. The V end lost 1 base, the J end lost 5 bases, and 11 bases lay between the germline ends. CDR3 length: 14 amino acids.

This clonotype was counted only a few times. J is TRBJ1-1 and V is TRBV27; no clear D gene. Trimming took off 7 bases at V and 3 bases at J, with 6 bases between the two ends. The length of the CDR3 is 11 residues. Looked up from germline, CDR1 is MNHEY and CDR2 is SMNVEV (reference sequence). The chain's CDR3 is CASTEDTEAFF. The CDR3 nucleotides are TGTGCCAGCACCGAGGACACTGAAGCTTTCTTT.

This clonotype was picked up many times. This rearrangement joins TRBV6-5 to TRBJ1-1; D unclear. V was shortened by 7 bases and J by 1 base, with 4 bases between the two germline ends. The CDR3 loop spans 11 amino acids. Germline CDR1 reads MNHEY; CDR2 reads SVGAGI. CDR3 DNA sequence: TGTGCCAGCACCGCGAACACTGAAGCTTTCTTT. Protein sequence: CASTANTEAFF.

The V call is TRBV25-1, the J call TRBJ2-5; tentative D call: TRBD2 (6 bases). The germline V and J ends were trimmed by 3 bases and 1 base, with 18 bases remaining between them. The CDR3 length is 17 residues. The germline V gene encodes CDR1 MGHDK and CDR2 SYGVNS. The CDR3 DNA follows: TGTGCCAGCAGTGAGGGATTTGTCGCGGGGAGCCAAGAGACCCAGTACTTC. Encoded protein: CASSEGFVAGSQETQYF.

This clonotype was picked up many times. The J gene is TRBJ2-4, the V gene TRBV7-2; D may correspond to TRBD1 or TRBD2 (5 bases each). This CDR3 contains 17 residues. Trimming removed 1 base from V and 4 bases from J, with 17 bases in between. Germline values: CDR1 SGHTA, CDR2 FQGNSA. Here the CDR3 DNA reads TGTGCCAGCAGCTTAGAAGGGACGGTGGGTGCGAAAAACATTCAGTACTTC. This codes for CASSLEGTVGAKNIQYF.